A selection of T cell receptor beta chains follows, all from one sample in a study of Ad26.COV2.S vaccination and SARS-CoV-2 variants. Data came from immunoSEQ multiplex PCR; TCRdb stores just in-frame clones and leaves some out. The sample holds about 480,000 clones, approximately 90% seen once. The sequencing here drew on peripheral blood, taken in a trial of Ad26.COV2.S vaccine versus placebo. These receptors all stem from a person between 18 and 59 years old who received the Ad26.COV2.S COVID-19 vaccine or a placebo. Both conserved end residues are part of each CDR3. D genes are given only for firm matches. The size field is filled for only some rows; it gives once, few, many or a size class.

CDR3 length	V gene	D gene	J gene	clone size	CDR3 protein	CDR3 DNA
18	TRBV29-1	TRBD2	TRBJ2-3	-	CSAEGTSGRAASTDTQYF	TGCAGCGCTGAGGGTACTAGCGGGAGGGCCGCTAGCACAGATACGCAGTATTTT
15	TRBV15	TRBD2	TRBJ2-5	once	CATSRLAGGQETQYF	TGTGCCACCAGCAGACTAGCGGGAGGTCAAGAGACCCAGTACTTC
15	TRBV18	-	TRBJ2-7	-	CASSPPDLNPYEQYF	TGTGCCAGCTCACCACCAGATCTAAACCCCTACGAGCAGTACTTC
16	TRBV14	TRBD2	TRBJ2-1	-	CASSQDLGLVEDEQFF	TGTGCCAGCAGCCAAGACCTTGGACTAGTCGAGGATGAGCAGTTCTTC
14	TRBV27	-	TRBJ1-1	-	CASTPNGMNTEAFF	TGTGCCAGCACCCCCAACGGCATGAACACTGAAGCTTTCTTT
15	TRBV28	-	TRBJ1-4	-	CASSQTGTGGEKLFF	TGTGCCAGCAGTCAAACCGGGACGGGAGGAGAAAAACTGTTTTTT
15	TRBV18	-	TRBJ1-2	-	CASSPVSGAGYGYTF	TGTGCCAGCTCACCGGTTTCCGGGGCGGGCTATGGCTACACCTTC
15	TRBV4-1	-	TRBJ1-1	-	CASSLGPAENTEAFF	TGCGCCAGCAGCCTGGGACCGGCCGAGAACACTGAAGCTTTCTTT
15	TRBV5-1	-	TRBJ2-1	-	CASSLNGGAYNEQFF	TGCGCCAGCAGCTTGAACGGAGGGGCCTACAATGAGCAGTTCTTC
13	TRBV6-2/TRBV6-3	TRBD2	TRBJ2-1	-	CASSRTSGNEQFF	TGTGCCAGCAGTCGTACTAGCGGCAATGAGCAGTTCTTC
16	TRBV27	TRBD1	TRBJ1-2	-	CASSLSAAGGGGGYTF	TGTGCCAGCAGTTTATCTGCGGCCGGGGGAGGGGGCGGCTACACCTTC
14	TRBV6-2/TRBV6-3	TRBD1	TRBJ1-2	-	CASSPTAGQGSYTF	TGTGCCAGCAGCCCCACCGCAGGACAGGGAAGCTACACCTTC
18	TRBV6-2/TRBV6-3	TRBD1	TRBJ2-6	-	CASSLRQGHATGANVLTF	TGTGCCAGCAGTCTGCGACAGGGACACGCTACTGGGGCCAACGTCCTGACTTTC
11	TRBV29-1	-	TRBJ2-3	-	CSVVTIDTQYF	TGCAGCGTTGTGACTATAGATACGCAGTATTTT
17	TRBV5-4	TRBD1	TRBJ2-2	-	CASSLSPGQGRAGELFF	TGTGCCAGCAGCCTCAGTCCGGGACAGGGAAGGGCCGGGGAGCTGTTTTTT
18	TRBV6-6	TRBD2	TRBJ2-7	-	CASSPLLGTSGRGNEQYF	TGTGCCAGCAGTCCGCTTCTAGGGACTAGCGGGAGGGGGAACGAGCAGTACTTC
16	TRBV19	-	TRBJ1-4	-	CASSIDLSPSHEKLFF	TGTGCCAGTAGTATAGATCTAAGCCCTTCCCACGAAAAACTGTTTTTT
16	TRBV28	-	TRBJ2-7	-	CASSPYIGTIQSEQYF	TGTGCCAGCAGTCCGTATATTGGGACCATACAGTCCGAGCAGTACTTC
12	TRBV11-3	-	TRBJ2-7	-	CASSLGEPPLTF	TGTGCCAGCAGCTTAGGCGAGCCCCCCCTGACCTTC
14	TRBV7-9	-	TRBJ1-3	few	CASSSDISGNTIYF	TGTGCCAGCAGCTCCGACATTTCTGGAAACACCATATATTTT
15	TRBV7-9	-	TRBJ2-1	-	CASSVTLSSYNEQFF	TGTGCCAGCAGCGTGACACTTAGCTCCTACAATGAGCAGTTCTTC
15	TRBV27	TRBD2	TRBJ2-3	once	CASRSGSPHTDTQYF	TGTGCCAGCAGAAGCGGGAGCCCCCACACAGATACGCAGTATTTT
16	TRBV28	TRBD1	TRBJ2-1	-	CASSSTGGSWYDEQFF	TGTGCCAGCAGTTCCACAGGGGGCAGTTGGTACGATGAGCAGTTCTTC
13	TRBV10-1	TRBD1	TRBJ1-1	-	CASSEGKGTVAFF	TGCGCCAGCAGTGAGGGGAAGGGGACAGTGGCTTTCTTT
14	TRBV28	-	TRBJ1-4	-	CATRGGALAEKLFF	TGTGCCACAAGAGGCGGGGCTCTGGCAGAAAAACTGTTTTTT
14	TRBV19	TRBD2	TRBJ2-7	-	CASSVGLAGDEQYF	TGTGCCAGTAGTGTAGGACTAGCGGGAGACGAGCAGTACTTC
16	TRBV7-9	-	TRBJ1-6	-	CASSPTTGQNNSPLHF	TGTGCCAGCAGCCCCACGACCGGGCAGAATAATTCACCCCTCCACTTT
17	TRBV6-2/TRBV6-3	TRBD2	TRBJ2-1	-	CASSYGISGIGSNEQFF	TGTGCCAGCAGTTATGGCATCAGCGGGATCGGTTCGAATGAGCAGTTCTTC
16	TRBV9	-	TRBJ2-2	-	CASSAQLPTNTGELFF	TGTGCCAGCAGCGCCCAGCTGCCAACGAACACCGGGGAGCTGTTTTTT
15	TRBV19	-	TRBJ1-6	few	CASSIISGNNSPLHF	TGTGCCAGTAGTATCATCTCCGGGAATAATTCACCCCTCCACTTT
13	TRBV7-9	-	TRBJ2-7	-	CASSLSSPDEQYF	TGTGCCAGCAGCTTATCTAGCCCGGACGAGCAGTACTTC
15	TRBV9	TRBD2	TRBJ2-1	once	CASSIAGYSYNEQFF	TGTGCCAGCTCCATAGCGGGGTACTCCTACAATGAGCAGTTCTTC
16	TRBV25-1	TRBD2	TRBJ2-1	-	CASSEYRTSGYNEQFF	TGTGCCAGCAGTGAATATAGGACTAGCGGCTACAATGAGCAGTTCTTC
11	TRBV30	-	TRBJ2-7	-	CAWRGNYEQYF	TGTGCCTGGAGGGGGAACTACGAGCAGTACTTC
13	TRBV29-1	-	TRBJ2-4	-	CSVADSAKNIQYF	TGCAGCGTTGCCGACAGTGCCAAAAACATTCAGTACTTC
15	TRBV6-5	TRBD1	TRBJ1-2	-	CASRRRARQGGGYTF	TGTGCCAGCCGGAGGAGAGCAAGACAGGGCGGGGGCTACACCTTC
13	TRBV7-3	-	TRBJ1-6	-	CASSLKGDSPLHF	TGTGCCAGCAGCTTAAAGGGCGATTCACCCCTCCACTTT
17	TRBV5-5	TRBD2	TRBJ2-1	once	CASSLGFGLAGDNEQFF	TGTGCCAGCAGCTTGGGGTTCGGACTAGCGGGAGACAATGAGCAGTTCTTC
13	TRBV5-1	-	TRBJ2-3	-	CASRVLSTDTQYF	TGCGCCAGCAGGGTTTTGAGCACAGATACGCAGTATTTT
12	TRBV6-2/TRBV6-3	-	TRBJ2-5	once	CASSYGWETQYF	TGTGCCAGCAGTTACGGCTGGGAGACCCAGTACTTC
15	TRBV9	TRBD2	TRBJ2-7	-	CASSVDGSGWVEQYF	TGTGCCAGCAGCGTAGATGGTAGCGGGTGGGTCGAGCAGTACTTC